The 23 T cell receptor beta chains reported below all come from one sample, sequenced in a study of graft-versus-host responses after intestinal transplantation. The method was immunoSEQ multiplex PCR; TCRdb's version includes in-frame clones alone and lacks a portion of them. The sample lists over 80,000 clones, 91% occurring once. These receptors' targets are unknown. The source was unstimulated CD4+ T cells sorted from spleen or lymph node cells, collected before transplant. The receptors here all came from a human donor who was the organ donor for an intestinal transplant.

The chain joins TRBV10-3 to TRBJ2-7; 10 bases fit TRBD2. After removal of 0 bases from V and 7 bases from J, the junction contained 18 bases not matched to a gene. This CDR3 region has 19 residues. The germline V gene has CDR1 ENHRY and CDR2 SYGVKD. The CDR3 bases are TGTGCCATCAGTGAGTCTGGGACTCTAGCGGGGGTAAAAAGGAATGAGCAGTACTTC. It yields the protein CAISESGTLAGVKRNEQYF.

The chain links TRBV6-5 to TRBJ1-4, with D hard to call. Germline lookup yields CDR1 MNHEY and CDR2 SVGAGI. This CDR3 contains 14 residues. The V end lost 6 bases, the J end lost 2 bases, and 10 bases lay between the germline ends. CDR3 DNA: TGTGCCAGCAGACCGTCGGGTACTAATGAAAAACTGTTTTTT. Its protein is CASRPSGTNEKLFF.

V and J are TRBV12-5 and TRBJ1-1; D call uncertain. Germline lookup yields CDR1 LGHNT and CDR2 FRNRAP. This CDR3 has 16 amino acids. V was trimmed by 0 bases and J by 1 base, leaving 12 bases between them. CDR3: CASGLVPKLSNTEAFF. CDR3 DNA: TGTGCTAGTGGTTTGGTCCCTAAGCTCTCGAACACTGAAGCTTTCTTT.

The rearrangement uses TRBV7-2 and TRBJ1-1, with 8 bases fitting TRBD1. The ends lost 4 bases at V and 5 bases at J; junction bases unmatched: 3. CDR1 SGHTA and CDR2 FQGNSA come from the germline V gene. The CDR3 consists of 13 residues. In DNA form, the CDR3 reads TGTGCCAGCAGCTCCAACAGGGGGACTGAAGCTTTCTTT. It yields the protein CASSSNRGTEAFF.

The chain is built from TRBV2 and TRBJ1-5, with D tentatively TRBD1 (5 bases). V lost 0 bases and J lost 9, with 15 bases in between. This CDR3 spans 15 amino acids. Germline V gene data show CDR1 as SNHLY and CDR2 as FYNNEI. For the CDR3, the DNA is TGTGCCAGCAGTGAAGCCGGGACTGGGGTATCGCCCCAGCATTTT. It specifies CASSEAGTGVSPQHF.

The chain couples TRBV11-1 to TRBJ2-7; 9 bases match TRBD2. This CDR3 contains 14 residues. Unmatched junction bases numbered 0, after V lost 1 base and J lost 2 bases. CDR1 is SGHAT, CDR2 FQDESV, per germline (reference sequence). The CDR3 sequence is CASSLERGAYEQYF. In DNA form, the CDR3 reads TGTGCCAGCAGCTTAGAGCGGGGGGCCTACGAGCAGTACTTC.

V usage is TRBV4-2 and J usage is TRBJ1-2; D uncertain. The CDR3 spans 15 residues. The V gene's germline CDR1 is LGHNA and CDR2 YNFKEQ. V lost 4 bases and J 5 bases, leaving 17 bases between the germline ends. The CDR3 DNA is TGTGCCAGCAGCCCCCGAGCGGGATTTGAGTATGGCTACACCTTC. The encoded protein is CASSPRAGFEYGYTF.

The chain employs TRBV6-5 and TRBJ1-1; TRBD1 aligns across 9 bases. From germline, CDR1 is MNHEY and CDR2 SVGAGI. The CDR3 loop spans 16 amino acids. J was trimmed by 8 bases and V by 0 bases; bases with no gene match: 10. The CDR3 reads CASSYSLGTGRGEAFF. CDR3 nucleotides: TGTGCCAGCAGTTACTCACTCGGGACAGGGAGGGGGGAAGCTTTCTTT.

The J gene is TRBJ1-5, the V gene TRBV19; D perhaps matches TRBD1 (5 bases). CDR1 is LNHDA, CDR2 SQIVND, per germline (reference sequence). Trimming pared 1 base from V and 1 base from J, leaving 8 bases between. The CDR3 is 15 amino acids. CDR3 in amino acids: CASSIVGASNQPQHF. CDR3 in DNA: TGTGCCAGTAGTATAGTTGGGGCCAGCAATCAGCCCCAGCATTTT.

The chain recombines TRBV7-3 with TRBJ2-2, with TRBD1 matching 8 bases. CDR1 SGHTA and CDR2 FQGTGA come from the germline V gene. This CDR3 spans 15 amino acids. Germline trimming cut 1 base from V and 4 bases from J; bases unmatched to any gene: 2. The CDR3 nucleotides are TGTGCCAGCAGCTTAAATACAGGGGGCACCGGGGAGCTGTTTTTT. Its translation: CASSLNTGGTGELFF.

The chain has TRBV4-2 and TRBJ2-3; D uncertain. The V end was cut by 0 bases, the J end by 1 base, with 14 bases between. Germline V lookup: CDR1 LGHNA, CDR2 YNFKEQ. The CDR3 extends over 17 amino acids. The CDR3 loop reads CASSQDRSPIGTDTQYF. The CDR3 bases are TGTGCCAGCAGCCAAGATAGAAGCCCAATAGGCACAGATACGCAGTATTTT.

The rearrangement joins TRBV7-3 to TRBJ2-2; D is possibly TRBD2 (5 bases). Between the trimmed V and J ends, which lost 5 bases and 1 base, there was a span of 14 bases. This CDR3 contains 16 residues. Germline loops: CDR1 SGHTA, CDR2 FQGTGA. CDR3 protein: CASSPSRAGNTGELFF. DNA for the CDR3: TGTGCCAGCAGCCCCTCGAGGGCAGGGAACACCGGGGAGCTGTTTTTT. Filled out from reference TRBV7-3 and TRBJ2-2, the complete variable domain reads GAGVSQTPSNKVTEKGKYVELRCDPISGHTALYWYRQSLGQGPEFLIYFQGTGAADDSGLPNDRFFAVRPEGSVSTLKIQRTERGDSAVYLCASSPSRAGNTGELFFGEGSRLTVL.

The chain is built from TRBV5-1 and TRBJ2-2, with 8 bases identical to TRBD2. The CDR3 runs to 17 residues. CDR1 and CDR2 from the germline V gene are SGHRS and YFSETQ. Germline trimming cut 1 base from V and 0 bases from J; bases unmatched to any gene: 5. CDR3 coding DNA: TGCGCCAGCAGCTTGTTTCCGCGGGGGGCGAACACCGGGGAGCTGTTTTTT. It codes for CASSLFPRGANTGELFF.

The chain couples TRBV4-3 to TRBJ1-2; TRBD1 is a possible D gene (6 bases). Germline CDR1 is LGHNA and CDR2 is YSLEER. The CDR3 length is 17 residues. V shed 0 bases and J shed 3 bases, with 17 bases lying between them. This CDR3 reads CASSQDRFAGAYYGYTF. The CDR3 DNA reads TGCGCCAGCAGCCAAGATAGGTTTGCAGGGGCGTACTATGGCTACACCTTC.

The chain combines TRBV10-3 with TRBJ1-1, with 8 nucleotides matching TRBD1. Looked up from germline, CDR1 is ENHRY and CDR2 is SYGVKD. This CDR3 contains 16 residues. V lost 3 bases to trimming and J lost 0 bases; unmatched junction nucleotides: 6. The CDR3 DNA follows: TGTGCCATCAGTGACAGGGGGCGAGGGCTGAACACTGAAGCTTTCTTT. Its protein is CAISDRGRGLNTEAFF.

The rearrangement joins TRBV6-5 to TRBJ1-2; D ambiguous. The CDR3 is 13 residues long. The germline gives CDR1 MNHEY, CDR2 SVGAGI. The V gene lost 10 bases and the J gene lost 8 bases, with 20 bases spanning the gap. The CDR3 nucleotides read TGTGCCACTACCCTAGACCTCCGGGGAGGCTACACCTTC. Translated: CATTLDLRGGYTF.

In this sample, this clone turned up a few times. The chain couples TRBV19 to TRBJ1-3, with unresolved D. V lost 3 bases and J 2 bases, leaving 8 bases between the germline ends. The CDR3 sequence is 14 residues long. Germline assignment: CDR1 LNHDA and CDR2 SQIVND (reference sequence). The chain's CDR3 is CASSMAGTGNTIYF. The DNA of the CDR3 is TGTGCCAGTAGTATGGCGGGGACTGGAAACACCATATATTTT.

V gene TRBV5-4 combines with J gene TRBJ2-3, with D possibly matching TRBD1 (6 bases). Germline loops: CDR1 SGHNT, CDR2 YYREEE (reference sequence). V was cut by 2 bases and J by 1 base, with 20 bases left in between. The CDR3 is 18 amino acids. CDR3 DNA: TGTGCCAGCAGCTTTCGGACAGCAACCCAACGCCGCACAGATACGCAGTATTTT. It translates to CASSFRTATQRRTDTQYF.

This chain uses TRBV7-9 with TRBJ1-2, with TRBD1 identical over 8 bases. Germline lookup yields CDR1 SEHNR and CDR2 FQNEAQ (reference sequence). The CDR3 totals 15 residues. V gave up 5 bases and J gave up 2 bases; unmatched junction bases: 7. As DNA, the CDR3 is TGTGCCAGCAGCCCCGGACAGGGATGGAACTATGGCTACACCTTC. Its translation is CASSPGQGWNYGYTF.

The chain recombines TRBV4-1 with TRBJ1-3; D remains ambiguous. V lost 2 bases and J lost 7, with 18 bases in between. In germline, CDR1 is MGHRA, CDR2 YSYEKL. The CDR3 sequence is 16 residues long. The CDR3 loop reads CASSQIGSRIANTIYF. CDR3 coding DNA: TGCGCCAGCAGCCAAATCGGTTCACGCATCGCTAACACCATATATTTT.

This clone was counted a few times. V is TRBV4-3 and J is TRBJ1-2, with 8 bases matching TRBD1. Germline V CDR1 and CDR2: LGHNA, YSLEER. The CDR3 spans 15 residues. The V gene end was trimmed by 3 bases and the J gene end by 3 bases; junction bases not matched to a gene: 6. The CDR3: CASSQGLQGDYGYTF. DNA of the CDR3: TGCGCCAGCAGCCAGGGTTTACAGGGGGACTATGGCTACACCTTC.

This sequence joins TRBV6-1 and TRBJ1-2; 8 nucleotides line up with TRBD1. The CDR3 runs 15 residues. The germline V gene has CDR1 MNHNS and CDR2 SASEGT. The trim removed 5 bases at V and 4 bases at J, leaving 9 bases unmatched. In nucleotides, the CDR3 is TGTGCCAGCAGTCCAGGGGGCAGAGGGACCTATGGCTACACCTTC. This translates into CASSPGGRGTYGYTF.

The chain combines TRBV7-2 with TRBJ1-1; no firm D call. Trimming removed 4 bases at V and 1 base at J, with 10 bases between. The length of the CDR3 is 14 residues. CDR1 SGHTA and CDR2 FQGNSA come from the germline V gene. The CDR3 DNA follows: TGTGCCAGCAGCTCCGAACCCGGGAACACTGAAGCTTTCTTT. It is translated as CASSSEPGNTEAFF.